The present TCR beta chain was sequenced within a study of Graves' ophthalmopathy and Graves' hyperthyroidism. Study outcomes and limitations: For separating ophthalmopathy from stable hyperthyroidism, a 13-signature model gave under 90% sensitivity and roughly 83% specificity.

Investigators amplified TCR beta CDR3 regions from RNA transcripts. An opening RT-PCR round employed HTBI primers and preceded a second-round multiplex PCR. TCRdb analysed the multiplex PCR reads with MiXCR anew, one entry per CDR3 protein. The sample yields under 800,000 distinct CDR3 sequences, 22% seen once. Orbital computed tomography, together with clinical symptoms, serum thyroxine, TRAb and thyroid ultrasound, was used for diagnosis. In this sample, this clonotype turned up a few times. Its target is not known. This CDR3 spans 15 amino acids. V shed 3 bases and J 2 bases; nucleotides not matched to a gene: 3. Germline values: CDR1 KGHSH, CDR2 LQKENI.

This receptor was taken from a woman under 30 with stable Graves' hyperthyroidism. Some clones in this sample may be carry-over from other donors' samples. Material for sequencing was peripheral blood. This rearrangement joins TRBV18 to TRBJ1-3, with 8 bases that match TRBD1. CDR3: CASSPDRVPGNTIYF. CDR3 in DNA: TGTGCCAGCTCACCGGACAGGGTGCCTGGAAACACCATATATTTT.